The 5 T cell receptor beta chains below were found in one sample sequenced in a study of OX40 agonist ivuxolimab in advanced cancers. The assay was immunoSEQ multiplex PCR, and TCRdb's table has in-frame clones only and misses some. The table has roughly 60,000 clones, about four fifths seen once. The sample was CD4+ or CD8+ T cells sorted from blood, taken in a trial of the OX40 agonist ivuxolimab. Source of these receptors: an adult with an advanced solid tumor such as melanoma, head and neck, liver or kidney cancer.

This chain connects TRBV29-1 to TRBJ1-1, with D perhaps matching TRBD1 (5 bases). The length of the CDR3 is 14 residues. In germline, CDR1 is SQVTM, CDR2 ANQGSEA. V lost 0 bases to trimming and J lost 6 bases, with 14 bases between them. CDR3 protein: CSVEDRGGLAEAFF. DNA for the CDR3: TGCAGCGTTGAAGATCGCGGGGGATTGGCTGAAGCTTTCTTT.

The chain has TRBV7-9 and TRBJ2-7; D is possibly TRBD1 or TRBD2 (5 bases each). CDR1 and CDR2 (germline): SEHNR, FQNEAQ (reference sequence). The CDR3 extends over 13 amino acids. Trimming took off 6 bases at V and 3 bases at J, with 12 bases between the two ends. The CDR3 coding sequence is TGTGCCAGCAGTTACGGGACCTACTACGAGCAGTACGTC. Residues: CASSYGTYYEQYV.

V is TRBV18 and J is TRBJ2-2, with D tentatively TRBD2 (6 bases). Trimming removed 4 bases at V and 7 bases at J, with 16 bases between. CDR3 length equals 15 residues. Germline V gives CDR1 KGHSH, CDR2 LQKENI. The CDR3 is CASSQYRDLGGELFF. The DNA for the CDR3 is TGTGCCAGCTCACAATACCGGGACTTGGGCGGGGAGCTGTTTTTT.

Written as DNA, the CDR3 is TGTGCCAGCTCACCGATGGGACAGGGGACCTCCTACGAGCAGTACGTC. The encoded protein is CASSPMGQGTSYEQYV. The chain uses TRBV18 and TRBJ2-7; the match to TRBD1 covers 10 bases. V shed 3 bases and J 0 bases; nucleotides not matched to a gene: 5. The V gene's germline CDR1 is KGHSH and CDR2 LQKENI. The length of the CDR3 is 16 residues.

This chain uses TRBV19 with TRBJ1-1; the match to TRBD1 covers 7 bases. Germline CDR1 reads LNHDA; CDR2 reads SQIVND (reference sequence). V dropped 9 bases and J dropped 3; count of bases not matched to a gene: 7. This CDR3 comprises 13 residues. The CDR3: CASRDSYYTEAFF. The CDR3 DNA is TGTGCCAGCAGGGACAGCTATTACACTGAAGCTTTCTTT. Variable domain in full (rest from reference TRBV19 and TRBJ1-1): DGGITQSPKYLFRKEGQNVTLSCEQNLNHDAMYWYRQDPGQGLRLIYYSQIVNDFQKGDIAEGYSVSREKKESFPLTVTSAQKNPTAFYLCASRDSYYTEAFFGQGTRLTVV.